Each of the 9 T cell receptor beta chains below was sequenced from the same sample in a study of T-cell memory formation after mild COVID-19. TCRdb re-called the 5' RACE reads with MiXCR, one entry per CDR3 protein. The data contain roughly 550,000 distinct CDR3 sequences, about 20% of them singletons. The specimen sequenced was PBMCs or a T cell subset sorted from them (not recorded which). The receptors were gathered from an adult woman who had mild COVID-19 (a few samples of this study predate the infection). Cell type and time point are not known.

The chain combines TRBV6-5 with TRBJ2-2, with TRBD1 identical over 11 bases. There are 18 residues in the CDR3. V shed 2 bases and J 6 bases; nucleotides not matched to a gene: 11. Germline CDR1 reads MNHEY; CDR2 reads SVGAGI. CDR3 residues: CASSYLSIGTGGPGELFF. The DNA for the CDR3 is TGTGCCAGCAGTTACCTTTCGATAGGGACAGGGGGACCCGGGGAGCTGTTTTTT.

This rearrangement joins TRBV18 to TRBJ2-7, with TRBD2 as a possible D gene (7 bases). This CDR3 spans 15 amino acids. Germline assignment: CDR1 KGHSH and CDR2 LQKENI. The V end was cut by 6 bases, the J end by 3 bases, with 18 bases between. The CDR3 protein is CASSQDGGRFYEQYF. For the CDR3, the DNA is TGTGCCAGCTCCCAGGACGGGGGGCGATTCTACGAGCAGTACTTC.

The V and J genes are TRBV7-3 and TRBJ1-6; 7 bases are a match to TRBD1. The V segment lost 5 bases and the J segment 7 bases; nucleotides outside the gene matches: 8. The CDR3 extends over 15 amino acids. Germline V gives CDR1 SGHTA, CDR2 FQGTGA. The CDR3 DNA sequence: TGTGCCAGCAGCGCGTCCCCGGGACAGAATTCACCCCTCCACTTT. Translation gives CASSASPGQNSPLHF.

The chain links TRBV7-9 to TRBJ1-6; D is unresolved. The CDR3 has 16 amino acids. V was pared by 5 bases and J by 9 bases, with 20 bases between. Germline CDR1 is SEHNR and CDR2 is FQNEAQ (reference sequence). CDR3: CASSGGRELAFSPLHF. The CDR3 DNA follows: TGTGCCAGCAGCGGAGGAAGAGAGTTGGCGTTTTCACCCCTCCACTTT.

The chain couples TRBV5-6 to TRBJ1-2; D is ambiguous. The CDR3 loop spans 13 amino acids. The ends were cut back, 4 bases at V and 4 bases at J, with 11 bases in the middle. Germline CDR1 reads SGHDT; CDR2 reads YYEEEE. The CDR3 DNA follows: TGTGCCAGCAGCCAACCCGAAAGCTATGGCTACACCTTC. This sequence encodes CASSQPESYGYTF.

The J gene is TRBJ2-5, the V gene TRBV5-1; D uncertain. This CDR3 contains 15 residues. V was cut by 4 bases and J by 1 base, with 14 bases left in between. Germline-derived CDR1 and CDR2 are SGHRS and YFSETQ. The CDR3 nucleotides are TGCGCCAGCAGCCCCGAGGTGGCGGCCCAAGAGACCCAGTACTTC. This codes for CASSPEVAAQETQYF.

The chain is built from TRBV7-9 and TRBJ2-7; D is uncertain. The CDR3 is 14 amino acids. The germline gives CDR1 SEHNR, CDR2 FQNEAQ (reference sequence). Trimming pared 5 bases from V and 2 bases from J, leaving 13 bases between. The CDR3: CASSPPVETYEQYF. The CDR3 DNA is TGTGCCAGCAGCCCCCCTGTTGAGACCTACGAGCAGTACTTC.

This clonotype showed up just a few times. The CDR3, as DNA: TGTGCCACTGTCGGATCCCCCTCTTCGGGCGAGCAGTACTTC. It encodes CATVGSPSSGEQYF. J is TRBJ2-7 and V is TRBV7-9; no clear D. The ends were cut back, 10 bases at V and 6 bases at J, with 22 bases in the middle. CDR3 size: 14 residues. Per the germline V gene, CDR1 is SEHNR and CDR2 is FQNEAQ (reference sequence).

V and J are TRBV2 and TRBJ2-7; D remains ambiguous. CDR1 and CDR2 (germline): SNHLY, FYNNEI. V lost 1 base to trimming and J lost 1 base, with 8 bases between them. The CDR3 covers 14 residues. The DNA for the CDR3 is TGTGCCAGCAGTGAAGTAGGGTTTTCCTACGAGCAGTACTTC. This translates into CASSEVGFSYEQYF.